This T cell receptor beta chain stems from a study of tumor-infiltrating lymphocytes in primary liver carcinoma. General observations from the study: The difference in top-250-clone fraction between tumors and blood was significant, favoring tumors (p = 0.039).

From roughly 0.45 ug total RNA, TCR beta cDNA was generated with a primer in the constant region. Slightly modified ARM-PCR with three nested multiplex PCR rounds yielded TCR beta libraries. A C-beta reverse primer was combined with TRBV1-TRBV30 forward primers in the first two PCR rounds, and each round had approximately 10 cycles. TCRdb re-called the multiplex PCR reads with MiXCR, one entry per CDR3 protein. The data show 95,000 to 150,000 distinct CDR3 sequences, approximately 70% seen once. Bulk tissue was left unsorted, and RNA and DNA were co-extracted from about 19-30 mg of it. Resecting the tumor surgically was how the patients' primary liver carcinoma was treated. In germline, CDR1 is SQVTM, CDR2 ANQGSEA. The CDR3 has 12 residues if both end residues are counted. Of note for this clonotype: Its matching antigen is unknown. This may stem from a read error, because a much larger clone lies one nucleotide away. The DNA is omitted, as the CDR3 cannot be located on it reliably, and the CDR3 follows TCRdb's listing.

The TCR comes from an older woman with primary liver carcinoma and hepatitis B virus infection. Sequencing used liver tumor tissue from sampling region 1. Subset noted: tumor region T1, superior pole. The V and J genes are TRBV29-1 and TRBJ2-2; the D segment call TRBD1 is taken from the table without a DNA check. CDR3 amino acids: CSVGQGTGELLF.